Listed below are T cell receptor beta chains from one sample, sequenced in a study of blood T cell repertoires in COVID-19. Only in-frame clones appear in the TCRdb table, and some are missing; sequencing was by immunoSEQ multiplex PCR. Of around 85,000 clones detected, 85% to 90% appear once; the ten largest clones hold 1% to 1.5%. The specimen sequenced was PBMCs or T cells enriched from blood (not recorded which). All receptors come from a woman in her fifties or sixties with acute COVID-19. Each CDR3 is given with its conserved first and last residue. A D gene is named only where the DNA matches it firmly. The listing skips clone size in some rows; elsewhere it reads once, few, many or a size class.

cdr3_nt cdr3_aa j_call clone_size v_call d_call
TGTGCCAGCAGCTTAGGGACTAGAAGCACAGATACGCAGTATTTT CASSLGTRSTDTQYF TRBJ2-3 . TRBV11-3 TRBD2
TGCAGCGTTGTGGGAGAAGGGAGTGGCTACACCTTC CSVVGEGSGYTF TRBJ1-2 . TRBV29-1 .
TGTGCCAGCAGTGGAGACGGAGCCTACGAGCAGTACTTC CASSGDGAYEQYF TRBJ2-7 . TRBV12-3/TRBV12-4 .
TGCAGCGTTGACCAATCCGGGACAATCACTGAAGCTTTCTTT CSVDQSGTITEAFF TRBJ1-1 . TRBV29-1 .
TGTGCCAGCACGGCAGGGGGCAGGAATGGCTACACCTTC CASTAGGRNGYTF TRBJ1-2 . TRBV27 TRBD1
TGTGCCAGCACAGGCAGGGGATCCTACAATGAGCAGTTCTTC CASTGRGSYNEQFF TRBJ2-1 . TRBV7-6 .
TGTGCCAGCAGTCCCCGATTGTGGACAGGCACAGATACGCAGTATTTT CASSPRLWTGTDTQYF TRBJ2-3 . TRBV27 .
TGTGCCAGCAGGGGTTGGGGGCTTTCCTACAATGAGCAGTTCTTC CASRGWGLSYNEQFF TRBJ2-1 . TRBV28 .
TGTGCCAGCAGCTCACCCCCGCTAGCGGGAGATCTCAATGAGCAGTTCTTC CASSSPPLAGDLNEQFF TRBJ2-1 . TRBV7-9 TRBD2
TGTGCCAGTAGTGAAACAGGGGTCGGCAATCAGCCCCAGCATTTT CASSETGVGNQPQHF TRBJ1-5 . TRBV19 TRBD1
TGCAGTGCTAGAGACCGACCGGACATTTTT CSARDRPDIF TRBJ1-1 once TRBV20-1 .
TGCAGCGTTGAAGGACATCCGTACGAGCAGTACTTC CSVEGHPYEQYF TRBJ2-7 . TRBV29-1 .
TGCGCCAGCAGTAGCGGGGATCTCCACGAGCAGTACTTC CASSSGDLHEQYF TRBJ2-7 once TRBV10-1 TRBD2
TGTGCCACCAGCAAGGGCACCAGCCGGGGAGATACGCAGTATTTT CATSKGTSRGDTQYF TRBJ2-3 . TRBV15 .
TGTGCCAGCTCACCTAGTGCAGGGGGCCACACTGAAGCTTTCTTT CASSPSAGGHTEAFF TRBJ1-1 . TRBV18 TRBD1
TGCGCCAGCAGCTCGTCGAAGGCTAGCGGGAGTTTAGATACGCAGTATTTT CASSSSKASGSLDTQYF TRBJ2-3 . TRBV5-1 TRBD2
TGTGCCAGCAGTGAGCAGGGGTGGACGGGCTACACCTTC CASSEQGWTGYTF TRBJ1-2 . TRBV6-4 .
TGTGCCAGCAGATCCCTCGGGACTAGCGCCTACAATGAGCAGTTCTTC CASRSLGTSAYNEQFF TRBJ2-1 . TRBV27 TRBD2
TGTGCCAGCAGCGAGGAAAGTAGATCCCTCTATGGCTACACCTTC CASSEESRSLYGYTF TRBJ1-2 once TRBV4-2 .
TGTGCCAGCAGCCTTCTCGGTTCACCCCTCCACTTT CASSLLGSPLHF TRBJ1-6 . TRBV9 .
TGTGCCAGCAGCTCCCGGACTTATAGTGGCTACACCTTC CASSSRTYSGYTF TRBJ1-2 . TRBV11-3 .
TGTGCCACCAGCGGACAGGGAGATACGCAGTATTTT CATSGQGDTQYF TRBJ2-3 . TRBV24-1 TRBD1